This T cell receptor beta chain was found in a study of T cell changes during pregnancy in multiple sclerosis. The ends were cut back, 1 base at V and 0 bases at J, with 9 bases in the middle. Germline V gene data show CDR1 as KGHSH and CDR2 as LQKENI. The CDR3 sequence is 15 residues long. Produced via immunoSEQ multiplex PCR; TCRdb's table is partial and in-frame only. Altogether over 55,000 clones are present, 90% being singletons, with the ten largest covering 9.5%. This clone showed up just once. The receptor was derived from a female donor in good health, enrolled as a control in a pregnancy study. This sequence joins TRBV18 and TRBJ1-1, with D possibly being TRBD1 (5 bases). The sample here was peripheral blood, taken after pregnancy. CDR3 DNA sequence: TGTGCCAGCTCACCACAGGGGCAGATGAACACTGAAGCTTTCTTT. Its protein product is CASSPQGQMNTEAFF.